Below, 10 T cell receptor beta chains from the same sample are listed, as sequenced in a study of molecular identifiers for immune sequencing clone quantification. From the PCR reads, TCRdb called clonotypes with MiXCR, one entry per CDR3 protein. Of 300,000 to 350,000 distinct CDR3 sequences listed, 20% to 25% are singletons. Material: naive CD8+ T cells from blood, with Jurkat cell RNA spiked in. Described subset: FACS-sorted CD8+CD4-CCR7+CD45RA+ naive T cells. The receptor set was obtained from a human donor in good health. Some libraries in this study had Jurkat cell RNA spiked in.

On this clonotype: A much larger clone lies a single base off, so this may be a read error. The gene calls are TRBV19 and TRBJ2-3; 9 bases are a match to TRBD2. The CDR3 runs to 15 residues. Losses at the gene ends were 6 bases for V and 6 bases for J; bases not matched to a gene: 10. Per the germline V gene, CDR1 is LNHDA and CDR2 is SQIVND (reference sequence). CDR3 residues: CASSRGLASGDTQYF. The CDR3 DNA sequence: TGTGCCAGTAGCAGGGGACTAGCATCCGGGGATACGCAGTATTTT.

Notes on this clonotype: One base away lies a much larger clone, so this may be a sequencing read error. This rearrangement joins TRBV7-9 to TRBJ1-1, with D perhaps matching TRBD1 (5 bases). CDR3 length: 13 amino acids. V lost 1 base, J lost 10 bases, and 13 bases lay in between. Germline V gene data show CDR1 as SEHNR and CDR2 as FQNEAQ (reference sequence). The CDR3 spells CASSLVSGYGAFF. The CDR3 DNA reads TGTGCCAGCAGCTTAGTATCAGGGTATGGAGCTTTCTTT. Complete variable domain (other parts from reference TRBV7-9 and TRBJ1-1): DTGVSQNPRHKITKRGQNVTFRCDPISEHNRLYWYRQTLGQGPEFLTYFQNEAQLEKSRLLSDRFSAERPKGSFSTLEIQRTEQGDSAMYLCASSLVSGYGAFFGQGTRLTVV.

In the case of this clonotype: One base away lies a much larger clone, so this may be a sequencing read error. The CDR3 DNA is TGTACCAGTACCCCGGGACAGGGCCATCTTGGCTACACCTTC. This sequence encodes CTSTPGQGHLGYTF. The J gene is TRBJ1-2, the V gene TRBV19, with 9 bases aligning to TRBD1. The CDR3 loop spans 14 amino acids. Germline assignment: CDR1 LNHDA and CDR2 SQIVND (reference sequence).

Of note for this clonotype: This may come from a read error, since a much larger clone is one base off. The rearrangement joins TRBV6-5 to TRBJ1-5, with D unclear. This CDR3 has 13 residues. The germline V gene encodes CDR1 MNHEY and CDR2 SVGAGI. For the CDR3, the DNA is TGTGCCAGCAGTCACTCGAATAGCCAGCCCCAGCATTTT. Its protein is CASSHSNSQPQHF.

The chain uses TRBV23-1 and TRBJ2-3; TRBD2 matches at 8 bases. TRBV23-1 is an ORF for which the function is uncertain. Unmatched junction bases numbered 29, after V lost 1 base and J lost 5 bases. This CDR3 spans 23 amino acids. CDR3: CASSQLGEDRGGLLRVSGDTQYF. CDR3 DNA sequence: TGCGCCAGCAGTCAATTGGGAGAAGATCGCGGGGGGCTTTTAAGGGTCTCCGGAGATACGCAGTATTTT.

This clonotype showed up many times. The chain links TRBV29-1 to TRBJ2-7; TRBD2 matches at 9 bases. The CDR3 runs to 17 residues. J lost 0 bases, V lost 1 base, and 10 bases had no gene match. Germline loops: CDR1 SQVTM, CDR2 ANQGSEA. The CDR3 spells CSVEGLAGTRSSYEQYF. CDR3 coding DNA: TGCAGCGTTGAAGGGCTAGCGGGAACGAGGAGCTCCTACGAGCAGTACTTC.

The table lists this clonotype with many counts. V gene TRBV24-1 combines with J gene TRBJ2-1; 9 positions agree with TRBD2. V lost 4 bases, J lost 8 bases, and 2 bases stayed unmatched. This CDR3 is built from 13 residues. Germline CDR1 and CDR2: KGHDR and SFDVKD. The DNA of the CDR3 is TGTGCCACCAGTGACTTAGCGGGAGATGAGCAGTTCTTC. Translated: CATSDLAGDEQFF.

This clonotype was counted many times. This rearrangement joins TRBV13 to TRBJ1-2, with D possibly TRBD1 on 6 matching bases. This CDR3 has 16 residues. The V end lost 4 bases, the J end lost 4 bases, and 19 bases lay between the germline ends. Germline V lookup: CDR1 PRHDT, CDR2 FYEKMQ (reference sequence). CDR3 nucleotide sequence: TGTGCCAGCAGCTATCAACCTTCAGGGGCCAGCTATGGCTACACCTTC. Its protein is CASSYQPSGASYGYTF.

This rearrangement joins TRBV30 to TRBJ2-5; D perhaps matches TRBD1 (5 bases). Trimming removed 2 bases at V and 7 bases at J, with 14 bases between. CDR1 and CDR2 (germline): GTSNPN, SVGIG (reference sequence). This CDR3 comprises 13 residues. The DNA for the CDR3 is TGTGCCTGGAGTCCTGGGTTCCAGGGGACCCAGTACTTC. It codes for CAWSPGFQGTQYF.

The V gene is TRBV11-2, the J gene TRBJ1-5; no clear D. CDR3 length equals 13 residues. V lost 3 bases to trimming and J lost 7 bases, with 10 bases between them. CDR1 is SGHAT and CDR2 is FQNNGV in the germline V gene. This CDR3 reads CASSLDVGQPQHF. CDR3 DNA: TGTGCCAGCAGCTTGGACGTTGGCCAGCCCCAGCATTTT. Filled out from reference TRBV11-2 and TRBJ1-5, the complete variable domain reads EAGVAQSPRYKIIEKRQSVAFWCNPISGHATLYWYQQILGQGPKLLIQFQNNGVVDDSQLPKDRFSAERLKGVDSTLKIQPAKLEDSAVYLCASSLDVGQPQHFGDGTRLSIL.